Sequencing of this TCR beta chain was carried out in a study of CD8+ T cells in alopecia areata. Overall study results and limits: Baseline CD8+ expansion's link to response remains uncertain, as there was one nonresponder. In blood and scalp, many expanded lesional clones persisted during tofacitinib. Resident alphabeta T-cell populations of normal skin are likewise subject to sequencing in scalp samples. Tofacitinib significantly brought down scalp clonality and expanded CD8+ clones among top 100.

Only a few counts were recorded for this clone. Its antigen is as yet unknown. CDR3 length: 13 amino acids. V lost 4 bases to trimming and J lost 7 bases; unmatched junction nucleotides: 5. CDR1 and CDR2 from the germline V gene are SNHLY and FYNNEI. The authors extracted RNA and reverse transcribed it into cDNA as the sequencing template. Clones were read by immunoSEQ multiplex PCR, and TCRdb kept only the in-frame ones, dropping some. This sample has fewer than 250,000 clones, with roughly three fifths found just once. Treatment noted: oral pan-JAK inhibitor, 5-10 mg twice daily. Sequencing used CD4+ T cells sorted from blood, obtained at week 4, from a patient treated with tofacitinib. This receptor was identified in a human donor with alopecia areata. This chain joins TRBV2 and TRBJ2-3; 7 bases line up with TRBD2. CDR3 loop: CASSVDGGNTQYF. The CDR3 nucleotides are TGTGCCAGCAGTGTCGACGGGGGGAATACGCAGTATTTT.